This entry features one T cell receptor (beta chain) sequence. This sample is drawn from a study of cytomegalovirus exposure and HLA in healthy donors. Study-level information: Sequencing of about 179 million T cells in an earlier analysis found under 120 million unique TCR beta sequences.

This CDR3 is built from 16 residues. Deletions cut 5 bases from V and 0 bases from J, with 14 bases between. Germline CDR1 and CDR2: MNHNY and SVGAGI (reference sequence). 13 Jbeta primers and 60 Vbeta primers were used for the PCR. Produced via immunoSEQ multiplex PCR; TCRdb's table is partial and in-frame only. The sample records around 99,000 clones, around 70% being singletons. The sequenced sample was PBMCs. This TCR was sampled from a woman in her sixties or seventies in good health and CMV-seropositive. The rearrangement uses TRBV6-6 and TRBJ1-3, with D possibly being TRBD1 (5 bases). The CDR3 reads CASSRGVPLSGNTIYF. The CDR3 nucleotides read TGTGCCAGCAGTCGGGGGGTCCCTCTCTCTGGAAACACCATATATTTT.